A single sample is the source of the 25 T cell receptor beta chains below, sequenced in a study of blood T cell repertoires in COVID-19 (dated by TCRdb to 2018 to 2020). Libraries came from the immunoSEQ multiplex PCR assay. This immuneACCESS table, as held by TCRdb, lists in-frame sequences with V and J called but not all clones. Of the missing ones, under half trace to an unresolved V gene in checked studies; the others have no known cause. Here the sample has around 120,000 clones; over 60% occur a single time. The ten largest clones capture approximately 5.6% of the sample. The material sequenced was peripheral blood. The receptors were gathered from a man aged 70-80 years with acute or convalescent COVID-19.

This clone was recorded a few times. The chain has TRBV29-1 and TRBJ2-1; TRBD2 matches 9 bases. The junction had 7 bases not matched to a gene; V was cut back by 5 bases and J by 2 bases. Germline V gene data show CDR1 as SQVTM and CDR2 as ANQGSEA. This CDR3 has 15 amino acids. CDR3: CSVKSSSGAYNEQFF. The CDR3 bases are TGCAGCGTTAAATCGTCTAGCGGGGCCTACAATGAGCAGTTCTTC.

V gene TRBV6-5 combines with J gene TRBJ2-1; D is perhaps TRBD1 (5 bases). Germline CDR1 MNHEY, CDR2 SVGAGI. This CDR3 is built from 13 residues. With 6 bases removed from V and 5 bases from J, the gap between germline ends came to 11 bases. DNA of the CDR3: TGTGCCAGCAGGTCCTACAGGAACAATGAGCAGTTCTTC. Encoded protein: CASRSYRNNEQFF.

V usage is TRBV27 and J usage is TRBJ2-7; no firm D call. The CDR3 totals 12 residues. Germline loops: CDR1 MNHEY, CDR2 SMNVEV (reference sequence). Trimming left V 6 bases short and J 0 bases short, with 6 bases between. The CDR3 is CASSPSSYEQYF. CDR3 sequence (DNA): TGTGCCAGCAGCCCGAGCTCCTACGAGCAGTACTTC.

The chain uses TRBV19 and TRBJ2-7, with TRBD1 identical over 7 bases. With 5 bases clipped from V and 1 base from J, the junction kept 5 bases outside the gene matches. Germline loops: CDR1 LNHDA, CDR2 SQIVND (reference sequence). The CDR3 runs 14 residues. The CDR3 loop is CASSLWDSSYEQYF. The CDR3 nucleotides read TGTGCCAGTAGTCTTTGGGACAGTTCCTACGAGCAGTACTTC. Full variable domain (rest looked up from reference TRBV19 and TRBJ2-7): DGGITQSPKYLFRKEGQNVTLSCEQNLNHDAMYWYRQDPGQGLRLIYYSQIVNDFQKGDIAEGYSVSREKKESFPLTVTSAQKNPTAFYLCASSLWDSSYEQYFGPGTRLTVT.

This clone was observed a handful of times. The chain joins TRBV7-3 to TRBJ2-3; 7 positions agree with TRBD1. The CDR3 is made up of 16 amino acids. Trimming at V came to 4 bases and at J to 2 bases, leaving 9 bases not matched to a gene. Germline V lookup: CDR1 SGHTA, CDR2 FQGTGA. The DNA of the CDR3 is TGTGCCAGCAGCTCGACAGGGAAGGGGCCCACAGATACGCAGTATTTT. This gives the protein CASSSTGKGPTDTQYF.

The V call is TRBV7-3, the J call TRBJ2-1, with 7 bases lining up with TRBD1. The CDR3 extends over 14 amino acids. The germline V gene has CDR1 SGHTA and CDR2 FQGTGA. The ends lost 1 base at V and 6 bases at J; junction bases unmatched: 3. The chain's CDR3 is CASSLNAGGNEQFF. The CDR3 coding sequence is TGTGCCAGCAGCTTAAACGCAGGGGGCAATGAGCAGTTCTTC.

The chain has TRBV2 and TRBJ2-7, with 8 positions matching TRBD1. With V trimmed by 6 bases and J by 2 bases, 9 bases remained unmatched. This CDR3 region has 15 residues. Germline V CDR1 and CDR2: SNHLY, FYNNEI. CDR3 DNA sequence: TGTGCCAGCAGCGCCTCCGGGACAGGAACCTACGAGCAGTACTTC. Protein sequence: CASSASGTGTYEQYF.

The rearrangement uses TRBV9 and TRBJ1-6; tentatively, D is TRBD1 (5 bases). Germline V gene lookup returns CDR1 SGDLS and CDR2 YYNGEE. Trimming pared 0 bases from V and 4 bases from J, leaving 8 bases between. The CDR3 is 15 residues long. The CDR3 DNA follows: TGTGCCAGCAGCGTAGGGACACAGTATAATTCACCCCTCCACTTT. Protein product: CASSVGTQYNSPLHF.

The chain recombines TRBV2 with TRBJ2-1; 12 bases are a match to TRBD2. This CDR3 contains 15 residues. The germline CDR1 and CDR2 sequences are SNHLY and FYNNEI. The ends lost 7 bases at V and 0 bases at J; junction bases unmatched: 1. CDR3 sequence reads: CASKLAGGSYNEQFF. The DNA of the CDR3 is TGTGCCAGCAAACTAGCGGGAGGCTCCTACAATGAGCAGTTCTTC.

The V call is TRBV2, the J call TRBJ1-3; perhaps TRBD1 as D (6 bases). CDR1 and CDR2 (germline): SNHLY, FYNNEI. The ends were cut back, 3 bases at V and 0 bases at J, with 12 bases in the middle. This CDR3 has 16 residues. DNA for the CDR3: TGTGCCAGCAGTGACCGCTGGACAGACTCTGGAAACACCATATATTTT. Encoded protein: CASSDRWTDSGNTIYF. Full variable domain (rest looked up from reference TRBV2 and TRBJ1-3): EPEVTQTPSHQVTQMGQEVILRCVPISNHLYFYWYRQILGQKVEFLVSFYNNEISEKSEIFDDQFSVERPDGSNFTLKIRSTKLEDSAMYFCASSDRWTDSGNTIYFGEGSWLTVV.

The chain links TRBV24-1 to TRBJ1-1, with 9 bases aligning to TRBD1. This CDR3 contains 15 residues. After removal of 5 bases from V and 3 bases from J, the junction contained 6 bases not matched to a gene. Germline-derived CDR1 and CDR2 are KGHDR and SFDVKD. CDR3 bases: TGTGCCACCAGTGCTTCCAGGACAGGGGACACTGAAGCTTTCTTT. Encoded protein: CATSASRTGDTEAFF.

This clone came up a few times. The V and J genes are TRBV9 and TRBJ1-2; D is perhaps TRBD1 (5 bases). CDR1 and CDR2 from the germline V gene are SGDLS and YYNGEE. With 0 bases removed from V and 6 bases from J, the gap between germline ends came to 9 bases. This CDR3 is 13 amino acids long. CDR3: CASSVVPGDGYTF. The CDR3 DNA follows: TGTGCCAGCAGCGTAGTCCCGGGGGATGGCTACACCTTC.

The chain employs TRBV10-3 and TRBJ2-2; 8 bases map to TRBD2. The CDR3 covers 15 residues. The trim removed 6 bases at V and 0 bases at J, leaving 3 bases unmatched. Per germline, CDR1 ENHRY and CDR2 SYGVKD. The CDR3, as DNA: TGTGCCATCAGACCAGCGGGAGCGAACACCGGGGAGCTGTTTTTT. Amino acid sequence: CAIRPAGANTGELFF.

This clone occurred a few times. The chain carries TRBV9 and TRBJ1-1; D unresolved. CDR3 length: 16 residues. The V gene's germline CDR1 is SGDLS and CDR2 YYNGEE. Deletions cut 3 bases from V and 0 bases from J, with 15 bases between. The DNA for the CDR3 is TGTGCCAGCAGCGGAGGCCGCGGGGTTGTGAACACTGAAGCTTTCTTT. It specifies CASSGGRGVVNTEAFF.

V gene TRBV7-9 combines with J gene TRBJ2-7; the match to TRBD2 covers 7 bases. Germline loops: CDR1 SEHNR, CDR2 FQNEAQ (reference sequence). The CDR3 extends over 13 amino acids. V lost 1 base to trimming and J lost 6 bases; unmatched junction nucleotides: 3. CDR3 DNA sequence: TGTGCCAGCAGCTTAGGACTAGCTGTCGAGCAGTACTTC. Translating it yields CASSLGLAVEQYF.

The rearrangement joins TRBV2 to TRBJ2-3; tentatively, D is TRBD2 (7 bases). Germline V gives CDR1 SNHLY, CDR2 FYNNEI. CDR3 length: 15 amino acids. V was shortened by 2 bases and J by 2 bases, with 11 bases between the two germline ends. CDR3 in amino acids: CASSEWGGLTDTQYF. The CDR3 bases are TGTGCCAGCAGTGAATGGGGGGGCCTCACAGATACGCAGTATTTT.

This clone was detected a few times. The chain recombines TRBV19 with TRBJ2-2, with 7 bases fitting TRBD1. Germline V gene lookup returns CDR1 LNHDA and CDR2 SQIVND (reference sequence). Trimming took 5 bases from V and 3 from J; bases not matched to a gene: 9. CDR3 length: 16 amino acids. As DNA, the CDR3 is TGTGCCAGTAGTTCCCCTGCGACAGGGCACACCGGGGAGCTGTTTTTT. Its translation: CASSSPATGHTGELFF.

This chain uses TRBV7-9 with TRBJ1-4; 8 nucleotides agree with TRBD1. CDR1 SEHNR and CDR2 FQNEAQ come from the germline V gene (reference sequence). The CDR3 loop spans 15 amino acids. V lost 5 bases and J lost 6; bases outside the gene matches: 8. CDR3 protein: CASSGTGTGHEKLFF. CDR3 DNA sequence: TGTGCCAGCAGCGGGACCGGGACAGGCCATGAAAAACTGTTTTTT. Full variable domain (rest looked up from reference TRBV7-9 and TRBJ1-4): DTGVSQNPRHKITKRGQNVTFRCDPISEHNRLYWYRQTLGQGPEFLTYFQNEAQLEKSRLLSDRFSAERPKGSFSTLEIQRTEQGDSAMYLCASSGTGTGHEKLFFGSGTQLSVL.

In regard to this clone: Germline and junction disagree at one end, which may indicate a read error. The J gene is TRBJ2-2, the V gene TRBV4-2, with D possibly being TRBD2 (5 bases). The CDR3 has 14 residues. Looked up from germline, CDR1 is LGHNA and CDR2 is YNFKEQ. Here the CDR3 reads CASSQDRRSGEPFF. The CDR3, as DNA: TGTGCCAGCAGCCAAGATCGACGGTCCGGGGAGCCGTTTTTT.

The genes are TRBV28 and TRBJ1-5, with a possible D match to TRBD1 (5 bases). CDR3 size: 19 residues. The germline gives CDR1 MDHEN, CDR2 SYDVKM. V shed 2 bases and J shed 3 bases, with 23 bases lying between them. CDR3 region: CASSLALLRLAGLNQPQHF. CDR3 sequence (DNA): TGTGCCAGCAGTTTAGCCCTCCTCCGACTGGCAGGGCTCAATCAGCCCCAGCATTTT.

This clone was observed a handful of times. V is TRBV28 and J is TRBJ1-5; maybe TRBD1 (5 bases). Germline V gives CDR1 MDHEN, CDR2 SYDVKM. The CDR3 runs to 14 residues. Trimming stripped 6 bases from V and 4 bases from J, with 13 bases between. CDR3 loop: CASRVGGVNQPQHF. The DNA for the CDR3 is TGTGCCAGCAGGGTTGGGGGGGTGAATCAGCCCCAGCATTTT. Drawing the rest from reference TRBV28 and TRBJ1-5, the complete variable domain is DVKVTQSSRYLVKRTGEKVFLECVQDMDHENMFWYRQDPGLGLRLIYFSYDVKMKEKGDIPEGYSVSREKKERFSLILESASTNQTSMYLCASRVGGVNQPQHFGDGTRLSIL.

V gene TRBV18 combines with J gene TRBJ2-7; 7 nucleotides align to TRBD1. This CDR3 has 14 residues. J lost 3 bases, V lost 3 bases, and 5 bases had no gene match. Germline V gene sequence: CDR1 KGHSH, CDR2 LQKENI. This CDR3 is CASSPGTELYEQYF. The DNA for the CDR3 is TGTGCCAGCTCACCCGGGACAGAACTCTACGAGCAGTACTTC.

The chain joins TRBV7-3 to TRBJ2-7; TRBD1 agrees at 7 bases. This CDR3 contains 15 residues. V was clipped by 6 bases and J by 5 bases; unmatched bases: 13. CDR1 and CDR2 (germline): SGHTA, FQGTGA. CDR3 residues: CASSPSRDRLHEQYF. As DNA, the CDR3 is TGTGCCAGCAGTCCCTCAAGGGACAGATTACACGAGCAGTACTTC.

This chain links TRBV7-3 with TRBJ2-1; D uncertain. Germline assignment: CDR1 SGHTA and CDR2 FQGTGA. The length of the CDR3 is 15 residues. V gave up 3 bases and J gave up 5 bases, with 14 bases separating them. CDR3 DNA sequence: TGTGCCAGCAGCTTTCTGCCCCGAGACAACAATGAGCAGTTCTTC. This encodes CASSFLPRDNNEQFF. The whole variable domain, remainder taken from reference TRBV7-3 and TRBJ2-1, is GAGVSQTPSNKVTEKGKYVELRCDPISGHTALYWYRQSLGQGPEFLIYFQGTGAADDSGLPNDRFFAVRPEGSVSTLKIQRTERGDSAVYLCASSFLPRDNNEQFFGPGTRLTVL.

This chain uses TRBV2 with TRBJ2-1, with 9 nucleotides matching TRBD2. This CDR3 contains 14 residues. Germline V gives CDR1 SNHLY, CDR2 FYNNEI. V trimming: 2 bases; J trimming: 9 bases; junction bases outside the gene matches: 5. CDR3 loop: CASSEPAGGVEQFF. CDR3 nucleotides: TGTGCCAGCAGTGAACCAGCGGGAGGCGTTGAGCAGTTCTTC.